This TCR beta chain was captured in a study of blood T cell repertoires in COVID-19. At the level of the study: Sites across the United States, Italy and Spain contributed samples from acute and convalescent COVID-19. PBMCs, B-cell-depleted T cells, or T cells were the source of the cDNA or gDNA that made up the material.

This CDR3 comprises 14 residues. In germline, CDR1 is DFQATT, CDR2 SNEGSKA (reference sequence). V lost 3 bases and J 6 bases, leaving 16 bases between the germline ends. As processed by the authors: Estimation of nucleated cell counts relied on the amplification of reference gene primers. The method was immunoSEQ multiplex PCR; TCRdb's version includes in-frame clones alone and lacks a portion of them. V and J calls and clone size are as listed in that table; D and trimming were resolved from the DNA. The table records under 300,000 clones, 70% to 90% of them present only once. This TCR was sampled from a woman aged 40-49 years who had recovered from COVID-19. This rearrangement joins TRBV20-1 to TRBJ2-3; D is perhaps TRBD2 (5 bases). The sequenced material came from peripheral blood. The CDR3 protein is CSASVAGGGDTQYF. The CDR3 DNA reads as TGCAGTGCTAGTGTGGCCGGAGGTGGGGATACGCAGTATTTT.